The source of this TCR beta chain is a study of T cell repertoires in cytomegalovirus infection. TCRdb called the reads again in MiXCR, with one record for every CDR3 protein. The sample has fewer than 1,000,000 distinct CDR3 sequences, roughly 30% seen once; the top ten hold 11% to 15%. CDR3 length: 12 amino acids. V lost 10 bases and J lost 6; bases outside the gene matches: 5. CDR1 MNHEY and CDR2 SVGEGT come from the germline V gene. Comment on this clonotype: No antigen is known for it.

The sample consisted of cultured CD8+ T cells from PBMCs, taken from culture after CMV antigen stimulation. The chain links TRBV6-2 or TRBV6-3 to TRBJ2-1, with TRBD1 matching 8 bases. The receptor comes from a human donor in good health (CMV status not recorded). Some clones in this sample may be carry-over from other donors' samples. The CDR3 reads CATGQGRNEQFF. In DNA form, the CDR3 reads TGTGCCACTGGACAGGGTCGCAATGAGCAGTTCTTC.